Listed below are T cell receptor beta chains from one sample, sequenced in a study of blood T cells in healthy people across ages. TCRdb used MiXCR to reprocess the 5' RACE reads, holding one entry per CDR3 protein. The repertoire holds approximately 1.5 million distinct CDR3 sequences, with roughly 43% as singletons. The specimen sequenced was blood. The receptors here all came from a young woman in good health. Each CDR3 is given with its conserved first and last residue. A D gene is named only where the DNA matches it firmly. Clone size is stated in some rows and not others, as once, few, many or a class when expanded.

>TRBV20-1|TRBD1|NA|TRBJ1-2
CSARDRGSQGYTF
TGCAGTGCTAGAGACAGGGGGAGTCAGGGCTACACCTTC
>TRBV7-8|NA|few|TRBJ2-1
CASSWQGRNYNEQFF
TGTGCCAGCAGCTGGCAGGGGAGAAACTACAATGAGCAGTTCTTC
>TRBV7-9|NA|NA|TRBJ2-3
CASSSRTEPSTDTQYF
TGTGCCAGCAGCTCCCGTACTGAACCTAGCACAGATACGCAGTATTTT
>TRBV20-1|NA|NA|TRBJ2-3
CSARAREGGTDTQYF
TGCAGTGCTAGGGCCCGGGAAGGAGGCACAGATACGCAGTATTTT
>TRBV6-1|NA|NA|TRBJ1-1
CASSEARTVTWYPEPEAFF
TGTGCCAGCAGTGAAGCCCGGACAGTCACCTGGTATCCGGAGCCTGAAGCTTTCTTT
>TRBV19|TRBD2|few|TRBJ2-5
CASSKRGMQETQYF
TGTGCCAGTAGTAAGCGGGGAATGCAAGAGACCCAGTACTTC
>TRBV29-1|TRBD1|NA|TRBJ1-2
CSVEDRGWGYTF
TGCAGCGTTGAGGACAGGGGATGGGGCTACACCTTC
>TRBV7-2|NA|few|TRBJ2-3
CASSSPIGVSTDTQYF
TGTGCCAGCAGCTCCCCTATCGGGGTCAGCACAGATACGCAGTATTTT
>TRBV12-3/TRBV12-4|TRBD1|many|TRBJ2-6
CASSLFTGGSGANVLTF
TGTGCCAGCAGTTTGTTTACAGGGGGCTCTGGGGCCAACGTCCTGACTTTC
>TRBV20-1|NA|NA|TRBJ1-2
CSAGDGTNYGYTF
TGCAGTGCTGGAGACGGTACTAACTATGGCTACACCTTC
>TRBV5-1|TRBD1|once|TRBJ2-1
CASSGTTGAYNEQFF
TGCGCCAGCAGCGGGACGACAGGGGCCTACAATGAGCAGTTCTTC
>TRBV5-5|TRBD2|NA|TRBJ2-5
CASSPAAGNRVSETQYF
TGTGCCAGCAGCCCTGCAGCGGGGAATAGGGTTTCGGAGACCCAGTACTTC
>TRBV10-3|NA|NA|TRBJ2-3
CALTPRASTDTQYF
TGTGCCCTCACGCCCAGAGCTAGCACAGATACGCAGTATTTT
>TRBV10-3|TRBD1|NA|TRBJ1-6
CAISEGTARLNSPLHF
TGTGCCATCAGTGAAGGGACAGCGAGACTAAATTCACCCCTCCACTTT
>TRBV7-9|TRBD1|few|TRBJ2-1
CASSFNLDRVIEQFF
TGTGCCAGCAGCTTCAACCTGGACAGGGTGATTGAGCAGTTCTTC
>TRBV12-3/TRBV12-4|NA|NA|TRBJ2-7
CASTGETYEQYF
TGTGCCAGCACGGGGGAAACCTACGAGCAGTACTTC
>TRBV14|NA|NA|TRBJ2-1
CASSHPGGPILQFF
TGTGCCAGCAGCCATCCCGGAGGACCTATCCTGCAGTTCTTC
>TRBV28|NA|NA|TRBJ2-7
CASTPAGAFYEQYF
TGTGCCAGCACCCCGGCGGGGGCGTTCTACGAGCAGTACTTC
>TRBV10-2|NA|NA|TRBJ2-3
CASSDPSGLTDTQYF
TGCGCCAGCAGTGACCCGAGCGGTCTCACAGATACGCAGTATTTT
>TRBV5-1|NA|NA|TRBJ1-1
CASSSGAVCDAFF
TGCGCCAGCAGCTCGGGAGCTGTTTGTGACGCTTTCTTT
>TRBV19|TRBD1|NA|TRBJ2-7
CASRGQGSDEQYF
TGTGCCAGCAGGGGACAGGGATCGGACGAGCAGTACTTC
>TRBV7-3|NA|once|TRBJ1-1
CASSTTGTTEAFF
TGTGCCAGCAGCACTACCGGGACGACTGAAGCTTTCTTT
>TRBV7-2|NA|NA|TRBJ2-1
CASSQFVHEQFF
TGTGCCAGCAGCCAATTTGTCCACGAGCAGTTCTTC
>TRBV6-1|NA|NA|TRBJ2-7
CASRPPGPYYEQYF
TGTGCCAGCCGCCCCCCCGGGCCCTACTACGAGCAGTACTTC
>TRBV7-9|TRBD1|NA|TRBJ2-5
CASSLGGTDEQCF
TGTGCCAGCAGCTTAGGTGGGACAGACGAGCAGTGCTTC
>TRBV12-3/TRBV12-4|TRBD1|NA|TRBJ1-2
CASRFRSGGGLSYGYTF
TGTGCCAGCAGGTTTCGGTCAGGGGGCGGTTTAAGCTATGGCTACACTTTC
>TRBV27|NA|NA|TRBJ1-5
CTSSLTGGPSNQPQHF
TGTACCAGCAGTTTAACGGGGGGGCCATCCAATCAGCCCCAGCATTTT
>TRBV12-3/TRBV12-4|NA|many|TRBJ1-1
CASRSRDTEAFF
TGTGCCAGCAGGTCCCGGGACACTGAAGCTTTCTTT
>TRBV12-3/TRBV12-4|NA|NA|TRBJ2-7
CASSSANEQYF
TGTGCCAGCAGTTCGGCTAACGAGCAGTACTTC
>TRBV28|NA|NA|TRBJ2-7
CASSLRGGGNKGQYF
TGTGCCAGCAGTTTACGCGGCGGAGGGAATAAAGGGCAGTACTTC
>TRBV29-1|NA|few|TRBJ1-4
CSVSGVGEKLFF
TGCAGCGTTTCAGGGGTTGGTGAAAAACTGTTTTTT
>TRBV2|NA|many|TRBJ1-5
CASRRDSNQPQHF
TGTGCCAGCAGGCGGGACAGCAATCAGCCCCAGCATTTT
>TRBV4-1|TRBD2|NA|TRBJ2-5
CASSLRGLTETQYF
TGCGCCAGCAGCTTGCGGGGGTTGACGGAGACCCAGTACTTC
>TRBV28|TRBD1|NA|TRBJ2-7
CASSLAGTVVTYEQYF
TGTGCCAGCAGTTTGGCCGGGACAGTGGTAACCTACGAGCAGTACTTC
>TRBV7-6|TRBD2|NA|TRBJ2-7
CASSRNSGRINEQYF
TGTGCCAGCAGCCGGAATAGCGGGAGAATAAACGAGCAGTACTTC
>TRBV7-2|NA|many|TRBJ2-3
CASSLGSADTQYF
TGTGCCAGCAGCTTAGGCAGCGCCGATACGCAGTATTTT
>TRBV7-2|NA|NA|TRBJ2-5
CASSFSKDWETQYF
TGTGCCAGCAGCTTTTCTAAAGACTGGGAGACCCAGTACTTC
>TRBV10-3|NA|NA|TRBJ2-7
CAISSASTRKGYEQYF
TGTGCCATCAGTTCGGCTAGTACTCGGAAAGGCTACGAGCAGTACTTC
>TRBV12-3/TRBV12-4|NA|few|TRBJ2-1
CASSLTGASYNEQFF
TGTGCCAGCAGTTTAACGGGTGCCTCCTACAATGAGCAGTTCTTC
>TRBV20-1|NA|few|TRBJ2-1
CSASLRVVGNEQFF
TGCAGTGCTAGTCTCAGGGTGGTTGGCAATGAGCAGTTCTTC
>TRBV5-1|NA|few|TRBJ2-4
CASSLGPGKNIQYF
TGCGCCAGCAGCTTGGGGCCGGGCAAAAACATTCAGTACTTC
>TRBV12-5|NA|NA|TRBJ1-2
CASGSGFRYGYTF
TGTGCTAGTGGATCAGGGTTTCGGTATGGCTACACCTTC
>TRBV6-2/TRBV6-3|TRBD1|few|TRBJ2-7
CASRSTGRGSYEQYF
TGTGCCAGCAGGTCGACAGGGAGAGGCTCCTACGAGCAGTACTTC
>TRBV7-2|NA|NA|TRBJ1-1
CASSLGLGQGEAFF
TGTGCCAGCAGCTTAGGATTAGGCCAGGGTGAAGCTTTCTTT
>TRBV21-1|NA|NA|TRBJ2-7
CASSKSDQKLGAYEQYF
TGTGCCAGCAGCAAATCGGACCAAAAACTAGGAGCCTACGAGCAGTACTTC
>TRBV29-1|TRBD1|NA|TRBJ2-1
CSVPRAGTGVWDEQFF
TGCAGCGTCCCTCGGGCGGGGACAGGGGTTTGGGATGAGCAGTTCTTC
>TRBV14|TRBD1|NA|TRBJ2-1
CASSRRQGWDEQFF
TGTGCCAGCAGCCGTAGACAGGGGTGGGATGAGCAGTTCTTC
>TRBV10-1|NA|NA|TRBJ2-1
CASSEWKLSSYNEQFF
TGCGCCAGCAGTGAGTGGAAACTGAGCTCCTACAATGAGCAGTTCTTC